Described below is a single TCR beta chain sequence and its context. V dropped 0 bases and J dropped 3; count of bases not matched to a gene: 1. Germline V gives CDR1 LNHDA, CDR2 SQIVND (reference sequence). CDR3 size: 15 residues. The data originate from a study of shared clonotypes between healthy human individuals. TCRdb's table, derived via immunoSEQ multiplex PCR, lists solely in-frame clones and lacks some. The sample lists 2.5 million or so clones, approximately 92% occurring once. The chain has TRBV19 and TRBJ2-7; 11 bases are a match to TRBD2. The sequenced sample consisted of naive CD4+ T cells sorted from blood. The subset denotes: CD45RA+ positively selected. This receptor was obtained from a man younger than 30 in good health. The CDR3: CASSIELAGDYEQYF. In nucleotides, the CDR3 is TGTGCCAGTAGTATAGAACTAGCGGGAGACTACGAGCAGTACTTC.